This entry lists 23 T cell receptor beta chains sequenced from one sample in a study of T cell changes during pregnancy in multiple sclerosis. Libraries were prepared by immunoSEQ multiplex PCR; TCRdb keeps only in-frame clonotypes and omits some of them. Of roughly 120,000 clones listed, roughly 92% are singletons. The sequences come from peripheral blood, collected in the third trimester of pregnancy. Source of these receptors: a female donor with multiple sclerosis, enrolled in a pregnancy study.

The V and J genes are TRBV12-5 and TRBJ2-1; TRBD2 matches at 10 bases. The CDR3 totals 17 residues. CDR1 and CDR2 from the germline V gene are LGHNT and FRNRAP. J gave up 6 bases and V 5 bases, and 13 bases lay outside the gene matches. The chain's CDR3 is CASGTTSSGSDVNEQFF. The CDR3 nucleotides read TGTGCTAGTGGTACAACTTCTAGCGGGAGTGATGTCAATGAGCAGTTCTTC.

This rearrangement joins TRBV7-6 to TRBJ1-4; no definite D call. The CDR3 sequence is 12 residues long. The V gene lost 2 bases and the J gene lost 8 bases, with 6 bases spanning the gap. Germline loops: CDR1 SGHVS, CDR2 FNYEAQ. The CDR3 bases are TGTGCCAGCAGCTTACCGGGGGAAAAACTGTTTTTT. It is translated as CASSLPGEKLFF.

The rearrangement uses TRBV25-1 and TRBJ2-3; D perhaps matches TRBD2 (6 bases). The ends were cut back, 7 bases at V and 1 base at J, with 9 bases in the middle. CDR3 length equals 13 residues. Germline-derived CDR1 and CDR2 are MGHDK and SYGVNS. The CDR3 is CASMGLRTDTQYF. The CDR3 DNA reads TGTGCCAGCATGGGACTTCGCACAGATACGCAGTATTTT.

The gene calls are TRBV9 and TRBJ1-1; tentatively, D is TRBD1 (6 bases). The CDR3 contains 14 residues. Per germline, CDR1 SGDLS and CDR2 YYNGEE. Trimming shortened V by 0 bases and J by 8 bases, and 14 bases separated the two germline ends. CDR3 in DNA: TGTGCCAGCAGCGTAGGGCAGGGTAGGGGGGAAGCTTTCTTT. It yields the protein CASSVGQGRGEAFF.

J is TRBJ2-5 and V is TRBV6-5; TRBD2 agrees at 9 bases. J was trimmed by 4 bases and V by 6 bases; bases with no gene match: 3. The CDR3 spans 13 residues. The germline CDR1 and CDR2 sequences are MNHEY and SVGAGI. The CDR3: CASRAGGRETQYF. The CDR3 bases are TGTGCCAGCAGGGCGGGGGGGCGAGAGACCCAGTACTTC.

This chain links TRBV6-6 with TRBJ1-3, with 8 bases that match TRBD1. Trimming at V came to 2 bases and at J to 3 bases, leaving 3 bases not matched to a gene. CDR3 length: 15 residues. Per the germline V gene, CDR1 is MNHNY and CDR2 is SVGAGI (reference sequence). CDR3 protein: CASSYDDRGGNTIYF. In DNA, the CDR3 is TGTGCCAGCAGTTACGATGACAGGGGTGGAAACACCATATATTTT.

The rearrangement joins TRBV30 to TRBJ2-7, with 7 bases that match TRBD2. Trimming cost V 5 bases and J 0 bases; bases outside gene matches: 1. Germline CDR1 is GTSNPN and CDR2 is SVGIG (reference sequence). The CDR3 extends over 12 amino acids. The CDR3 bases are TGTGCCTGGGGGAGGGACTCCTACGAGCAGTACTTC. This translates into CAWGRDSYEQYF.

The V gene is TRBV11-2, the J gene TRBJ2-1; the match to TRBD2 covers 8 bases. The CDR3 contains 14 residues. Trimming took 3 bases from V and 16 from J; bases not matched to a gene: 14. Germline values: CDR1 SGHAT, CDR2 FQNNGV. The CDR3 coding sequence is TGTGCCAGCAGCTTGGGGGGGTCCGGGAGGGCCACTTTCTTC. This codes for CASSLGGSGRATFF.

The CDR3 coding sequence is TGTGCCAGCAGCTTAACCGACATCATTGGGAACACCATATATTTT. Translating it yields CASSLTDIIGNTIYF. This chain joins TRBV7-9 and TRBJ1-3, with D unclear. The CDR3 consists of 15 residues. With 2 bases removed from V and 7 bases from J, the gap between germline ends came to 15 bases. Germline CDR1 SEHNR, CDR2 FQNEAQ (reference sequence).

This chain joins TRBV27 and TRBJ1-4, with D unclear. The CDR3 runs 15 residues. Trimming removed 4 bases from V and 0 bases from J, with 9 bases in between. In germline, CDR1 is MNHEY, CDR2 SMNVEV (reference sequence). CDR3 amino acids: CASSSILATNEKLFF. CDR3 in DNA: TGTGCCAGCAGTTCCATACTTGCAACTAATGAAAAACTGTTTTTT.

The V gene is TRBV29-1, the J gene TRBJ2-5; weak D call: TRBD2 (7 bases). The CDR3 has 12 amino acids. The V end lost 4 bases, the J end lost 6 bases, and 12 bases lay between the germline ends. Germline V gene sequence: CDR1 SQVTM, CDR2 ANQGSEA. In nucleotides, the CDR3 is TGCAGCGTTGGTGGGGGGGCTAAGACCCAGTACTTC. Translation gives CSVGGGAKTQYF.

The chain combines TRBV5-1 with TRBJ2-7; 8 bases map to TRBD2. V was clipped by 3 bases and J by 4 bases; unmatched bases: 18. CDR1 is SGHRS, CDR2 YFSETQ, per germline. The CDR3 extends over 18 amino acids. The CDR3 region is CASSSISTGRGAKYEQYF. As DNA, the CDR3 is TGCGCCAGCAGCTCAATCTCAACGGGGCGGGGGGCGAAATACGAGCAGTACTTC.

The rearrangement links TRBV7-3 to TRBJ2-1, with TRBD2 identical over 11 bases. V shed 4 bases and J 3 bases; nucleotides not matched to a gene: 2. The V gene's germline CDR1 is SGHTA and CDR2 FQGTGA. The CDR3 extends over 15 amino acids. The CDR3 loop is CASSSTSGGYNEQFF. In nucleotides, the CDR3 is TGTGCCAGCAGCTCCACTAGCGGGGGCTACAATGAGCAGTTCTTC.

The chain employs TRBV20-1 and TRBJ2-1; the match to TRBD1 covers 7 bases. There are 11 residues in the CDR3. Germline V gives CDR1 DFQATT, CDR2 SNEGSKA (reference sequence). V lost 6 bases and J lost 9; bases outside the gene matches: 5. For the CDR3, the DNA is TGCAGTGCGACCACAGGGGCTGAGCAGTTCTTC. Amino acid sequence: CSATTGAEQFF.

The chain recombines TRBV6-1 with TRBJ2-7, with no clear D. The CDR3 consists of 17 residues. Looked up from germline, CDR1 is MNHNS and CDR2 is SASEGT. The V end lost 1 base, the J end lost 7 bases, and 23 bases lay between the germline ends. CDR3 in DNA: TGTGCCAGCAGTGAAGGTTTCTCTCAAGCATCTACGAGGGAGCAGTACTTC. It codes for CASSEGFSQASTREQYF.

V and J are TRBV5-4 and TRBJ1-1; D is undetermined. V gave up 0 bases and J gave up 3 bases, with 6 bases separating them. The germline V gene has CDR1 SGHNT and CDR2 YYREEE (reference sequence). CDR3 length equals 13 residues. As DNA, the CDR3 is TGTGCCAGCAGCTTGGAATCGGACACTGAAGCTTTCTTT. Translation gives CASSLESDTEAFF.

This chain links TRBV6-5 with TRBJ1-4; 9 bases match TRBD1. Germline V CDR1 and CDR2: MNHEY, SVGAGI. The CDR3 extends over 14 amino acids. J was trimmed by 8 bases and V by 2 bases; bases with no gene match: 3. The CDR3, as DNA: TGTGCCAGCAGTTACGCACAGGGGGCGGAAAAACTGTTTTTT. Translation: CASSYAQGAEKLFF.

The J gene is TRBJ2-7, the V gene TRBV30; a possible D gene is TRBD1 (5 bases). Trimming stripped 0 bases from V and 6 bases from J, with 9 bases between. This CDR3 is built from 12 residues. The germline V gene has CDR1 GTSNPN and CDR2 SVGIG (reference sequence). Written as DNA, the CDR3 is TGTGCCTGGAGTGTACAGGTCACCGAGCAGTACTTC. It translates to CAWSVQVTEQYF.

The chain couples TRBV18 to TRBJ2-7; 12 bases are a match to TRBD2. The length of the CDR3 is 16 residues. Germline-derived CDR1 and CDR2 are KGHSH and LQKENI. Germline trimming cut 3 bases from V and 2 bases from J; bases unmatched to any gene: 5. The CDR3 region has the DNA TGTGCCAGCTCACCGCTGGGACTAGCGGGCACCTACGAGCAGTACTTC. It encodes CASSPLGLAGTYEQYF.

The rearrangement uses TRBV5-1 and TRBJ2-7; no definite D call. Per the germline V gene, CDR1 is SGHRS and CDR2 is YFSETQ. The ends were cut back, 0 bases at V and 2 bases at J, with 21 bases in the middle. This CDR3 spans 18 amino acids. The CDR3 sequence is CASSLVPVPTSFTYEQYF. The CDR3 bases are TGCGCCAGCAGCTTGGTACCAGTGCCCACCTCCTTCACCTACGAGCAGTACTTC.

This chain joins TRBV27 and TRBJ1-4; D is perhaps TRBD1 (6 bases). With 2 bases removed from V and 7 bases from J, the gap between germline ends came to 11 bases. The CDR3 spans 14 residues. CDR1 is MNHEY and CDR2 is SMNVEV in the germline V gene (reference sequence). The CDR3, as DNA: TGTGCCAGCAGTTTACAGGGGCCGGGTGAAAAACTGTTTTTT. It translates to CASSLQGPGEKLFF.

The gene calls are TRBV27 and TRBJ2-2; 9 bases line up with TRBD1. With V trimmed by 5 bases and J by 1 base, 5 bases remained unmatched. CDR1 MNHEY and CDR2 SMNVEV come from the germline V gene (reference sequence). The CDR3 runs to 16 residues. The CDR3 loop reads CASSPWTGVNTGELFF. DNA for the CDR3: TGTGCCAGCAGTCCCTGGACAGGGGTGAACACCGGGGAGCTGTTTTTT.

The CDR3 bases are TGTGCCAGCAGCGTAGAGGCTAGCGCAAGCCCCGGTGGCGAGCAGTACTTC. Its translation: CASSVEASASPGGEQYF. This chain joins TRBV9 and TRBJ2-7; the D gene is possibly TRBD2 (6 bases). Trimming removed 0 bases at V and 6 bases at J, with 22 bases between. CDR1 and CDR2 (germline): SGDLS, YYNGEE. The CDR3 runs to 17 residues.